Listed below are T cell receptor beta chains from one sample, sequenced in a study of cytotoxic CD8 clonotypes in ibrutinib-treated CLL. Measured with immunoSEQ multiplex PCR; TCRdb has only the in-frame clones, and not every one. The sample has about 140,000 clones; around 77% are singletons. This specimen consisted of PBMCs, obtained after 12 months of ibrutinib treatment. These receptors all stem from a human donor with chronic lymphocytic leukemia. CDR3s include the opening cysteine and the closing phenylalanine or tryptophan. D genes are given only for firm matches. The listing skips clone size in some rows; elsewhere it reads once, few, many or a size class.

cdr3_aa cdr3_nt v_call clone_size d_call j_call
CASSPTGFYGYTF TGTGCCAGCAGCCCTACAGGGTTCTATGGCTACACCTTC TRBV27 . . TRBJ1-2
CASSLGGASNQPQHF TGTGCCAGCAGCTTAGGTGGGGCGAGCAATCAGCCCCAGCATTTT TRBV7-9 . . TRBJ1-5
CASSVRLPGRGGTDTQYF TGTGCCAGCAGCGTAAGGCTTCCGGGGCGGGGGGGCACAGATACGCAGTATTTT TRBV9 . TRBD2 TRBJ2-3
CASSQGFRAGTGHAGVNTGELFF TGTGCCAGCAGCCAAGGTTTTAGGGCTGGGACAGGGCACGCGGGGGTGAACACCGGGGAGCTGTTTTTT TRBV4-2 . TRBD1 TRBJ2-2
CATTGWGTYEQYF TGTGCCACGACCGGGTGGGGAACCTACGAGCAGTACTTC TRBV5-6 . . TRBJ2-7
CASSDPGGAGNQPQHF TGTGCCAGCAGTGACCCAGGAGGGGCGGGCAATCAGCCCCAGCATTTT TRBV2 . . TRBJ1-5
CASSVEGQGRYNSPLHF TGTGCCAGCAGTGTGGAAGGACAGGGCCGATATAATTCACCCCTCCACTTT TRBV2 . TRBD1 TRBJ1-6
CASSRRESSYNEQFF TGTGCCAGCAGCCGGCGGGAGTCCTCCTACAATGAGCAGTTCTTC TRBV11-3 once TRBD2 TRBJ2-1
CAISGDRGFEKLFF TGTGCCATCAGTGGAGACAGGGGTTTCGAAAAACTGTTTTTT TRBV10-3 . TRBD1 TRBJ1-4
CASTVGHGNEQFF TGCGCCAGCACCGTGGGGCATGGCAATGAGCAGTTCTTC TRBV10-2 few . TRBJ2-1
CASNGRDRHLNEKLFF TGTGCCAGCAACGGGCGTGACAGACACCTTAATGAAAAACTGTTTTTT TRBV2 . . TRBJ1-4
CASTLDTLGEKLFF TGTGCCAGCACCCTGGACACCCTGGGGGAAAAACTGTTTTTT TRBV28 . . TRBJ1-4
CASNLPPDTQYF TGTGCCAGCAACCTACCCCCAGATACGCAGTATTTT TRBV11-3 . . TRBJ2-3
CASSGTGGTDTQYF TGCGCCAGCTCCGGGACAGGGGGCACAGATACGCAGTATTTT TRBV5-1 once TRBD1 TRBJ2-3
CASSIDSLSYEQYF TGTGCCAGTAGTATCGACAGCCTCTCCTACGAGCAGTACTTC TRBV19 . . TRBJ2-7
CASSDGQKFYEQYF TGTGCCAGCAGTGACGGGCAGAAATTCTACGAGCAGTACTTC TRBV2 . . TRBJ2-7
CASRGSGGTDTQYF TGTGCCAGCAGGGGAAGCGGGGGCACAGATACGCAGTATTTT TRBV7-8 . TRBD2 TRBJ2-3